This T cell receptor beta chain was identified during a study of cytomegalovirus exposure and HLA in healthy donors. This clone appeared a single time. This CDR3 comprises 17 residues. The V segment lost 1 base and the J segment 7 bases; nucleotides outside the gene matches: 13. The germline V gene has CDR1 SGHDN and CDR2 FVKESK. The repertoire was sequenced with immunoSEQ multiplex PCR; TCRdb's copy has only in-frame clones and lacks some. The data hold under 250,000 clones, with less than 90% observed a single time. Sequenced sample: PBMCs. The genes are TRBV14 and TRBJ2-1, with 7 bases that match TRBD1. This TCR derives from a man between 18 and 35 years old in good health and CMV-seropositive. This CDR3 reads CASSQGETGTANNEQFF. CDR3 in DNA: TGTGCCAGCAGCCAAGGGGAAACCGGGACAGCGAATAATGAGCAGTTCTTC.